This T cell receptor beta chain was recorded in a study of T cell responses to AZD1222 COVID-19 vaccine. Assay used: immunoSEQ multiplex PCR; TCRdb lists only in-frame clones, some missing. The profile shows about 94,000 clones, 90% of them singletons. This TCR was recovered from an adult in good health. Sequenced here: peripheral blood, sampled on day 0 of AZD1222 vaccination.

CDR3 sequence (DNA): TGTGCCAGCAGTTACTCTAGTCTTACATTGAATTCACCCCTCCACTTT. Its protein product is CASSYSSLTLNSPLHF. The chain has TRBV6-5 and TRBJ1-6; D gene ambiguous. The CDR3 spans 16 residues. Germline CDR1 reads MNHEY; CDR2 reads SVGAGI. Between the trimmed V and J ends, which lost 0 bases and 7 bases, there was a span of 13 bases.